This T cell receptor (beta chain) comes out of a study of shared clonotypes between healthy human individuals. Across the study: CD4 naive cells filled three plates per donor, CD4 memory three, CD8 naive two and CD8 memory one.

At a deep level, the assay was run. Across several immunoSEQ plates, the genomic DNA of each subset was split evenly. Sequenced by immunoSEQ multiplex PCR; TCRdb stores in-frame clones only, minus some. Counted here are 1.4 million to 1.5 million clones, more than 95% occurring once; the ten biggest clones make up over 1%. Trimming shortened V by 7 bases and J by 0 bases, and 16 bases separated the two germline ends. CDR3 length: 16 amino acids. Germline V CDR1 and CDR2: LNHDA, SQIVND (reference sequence). The sample consisted of naive CD4+ T cells sorted from blood. Subset here: CD45RA+ positively selected. The chain is built from TRBV19 and TRBJ1-3; D unresolved. This receptor was identified in a man aged 25 to 45 in good health. CDR3 coding DNA: TGTGCCAGTAACGCCCCCCACGGTGGCTCTGGAAACACCATATATTTT. It is translated as CASNAPHGGSGNTIYF.